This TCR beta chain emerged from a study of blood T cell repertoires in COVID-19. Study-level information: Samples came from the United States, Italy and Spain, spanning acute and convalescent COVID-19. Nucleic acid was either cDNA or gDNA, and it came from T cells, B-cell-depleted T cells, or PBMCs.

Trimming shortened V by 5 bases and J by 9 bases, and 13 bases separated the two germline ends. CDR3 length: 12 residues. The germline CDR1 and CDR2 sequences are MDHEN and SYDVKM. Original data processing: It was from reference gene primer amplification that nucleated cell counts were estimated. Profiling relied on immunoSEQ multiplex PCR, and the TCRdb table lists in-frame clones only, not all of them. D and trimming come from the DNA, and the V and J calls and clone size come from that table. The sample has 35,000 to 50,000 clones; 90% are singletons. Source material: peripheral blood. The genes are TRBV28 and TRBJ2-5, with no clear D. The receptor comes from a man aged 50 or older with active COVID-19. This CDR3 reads CASSPNTPSQYF. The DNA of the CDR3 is TGTGCCAGCAGTCCTAATACCCCGTCCCAGTACTTC.